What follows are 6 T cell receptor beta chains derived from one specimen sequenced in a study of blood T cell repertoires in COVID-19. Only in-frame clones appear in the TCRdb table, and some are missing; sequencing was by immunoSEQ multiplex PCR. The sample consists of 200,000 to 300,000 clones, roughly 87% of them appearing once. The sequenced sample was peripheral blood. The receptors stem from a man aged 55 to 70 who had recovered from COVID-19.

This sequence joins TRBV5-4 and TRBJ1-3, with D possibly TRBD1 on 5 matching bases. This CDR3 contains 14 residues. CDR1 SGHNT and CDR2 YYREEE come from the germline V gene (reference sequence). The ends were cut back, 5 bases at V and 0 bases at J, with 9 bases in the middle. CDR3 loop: CASSRGNSGNTIYF. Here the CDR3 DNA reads TGTGCCAGCAGTAGGGGCAACTCTGGAAACACCATATATTTT.

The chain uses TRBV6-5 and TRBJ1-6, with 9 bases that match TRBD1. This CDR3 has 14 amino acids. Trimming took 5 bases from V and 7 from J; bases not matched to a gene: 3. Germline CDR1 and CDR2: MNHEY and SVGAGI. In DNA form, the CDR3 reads TGTGCCAGCAGTAGGACAGGGGAGAATTCACCCCTCCACTTT. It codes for CASSRTGENSPLHF.

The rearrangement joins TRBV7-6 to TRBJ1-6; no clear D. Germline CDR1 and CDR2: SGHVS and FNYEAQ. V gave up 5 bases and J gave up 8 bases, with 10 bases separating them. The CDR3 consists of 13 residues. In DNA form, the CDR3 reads TGTGCCAGCAGCCTGCAGGTCGATTCACCCCTCCACTTT. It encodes CASSLQVDSPLHF.

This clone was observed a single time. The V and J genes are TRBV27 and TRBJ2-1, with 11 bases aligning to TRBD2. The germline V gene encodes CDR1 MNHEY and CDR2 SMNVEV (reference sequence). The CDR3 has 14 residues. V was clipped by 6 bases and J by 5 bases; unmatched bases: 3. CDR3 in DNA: TGTGCCAGCAGACCTAGCGGGGGGAACAATGAGCAGTTCTTC. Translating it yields CASRPSGGNNEQFF.

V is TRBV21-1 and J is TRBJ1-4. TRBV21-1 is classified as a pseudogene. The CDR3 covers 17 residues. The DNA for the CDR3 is TGTGCCAGCAGCACGACTCTTACCCCCCCCACTAATGAAAAACTGTTTTTT. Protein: CASSTTLTPPTNEKLFF.

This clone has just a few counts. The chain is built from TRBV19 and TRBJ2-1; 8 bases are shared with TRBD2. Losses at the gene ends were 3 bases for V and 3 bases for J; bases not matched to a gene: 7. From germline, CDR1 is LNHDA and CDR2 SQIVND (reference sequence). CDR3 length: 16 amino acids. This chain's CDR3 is CASSIVGGAFYNEQFF. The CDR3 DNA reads TGTGCCAGTAGTATTGTCGGGGGGGCCTTCTACAATGAGCAGTTCTTC.